This passage covers 8 T cell receptor beta chains from one sample sequenced in a study of T cells after somatic rescue of genetic block. Sequencing used immunoSEQ multiplex PCR; TCRdb keeps in-frame clones, though not all of them. The sample yields approximately 78,000 clones, about nine tenths seen once. The specimen was peripheral blood mononuclear cells (PBMCs). Receptors originate from a man aged 25 to 40.

This chain joins TRBV28 and TRBJ1-2; 7 nucleotides line up with TRBD1. Per germline, CDR1 MDHEN and CDR2 SYDVKM. V shed 4 bases, J shed 7 bases, and the junction held 9 bases outside the gene matches. This CDR3 has 14 residues. The CDR3 DNA is TGTGCCAGCAGTTCTCGGACAGGAAGATCTGGCTACACCTTC. Translated, it gives CASSSRTGRSGYTF.

This chain joins TRBV7-2 and TRBJ1-1; D call uncertain. V shed 1 base and J shed 4 bases, with 7 bases lying between them. This CDR3 has 13 amino acids. Germline V lookup: CDR1 SGHTA, CDR2 FQGNSA. The CDR3 DNA reads TGTGCCAGCAGCTTAGGAGGGCTCACTGAAGCTTTCTTT. As protein: CASSLGGLTEAFF.

V usage is TRBV4-1 and J usage is TRBJ1-1; D uncertain. Germline V lookup: CDR1 MGHRA, CDR2 YSYEKL. The CDR3 sequence is 15 residues long. Between the trimmed V and J ends, which lost 1 base and 0 bases, there was a span of 9 bases. This CDR3 is CASSQVGRMNTEAFF. The CDR3 region has the DNA TGCGCCAGCAGCCAAGTAGGGAGGATGAACACTGAAGCTTTCTTT.

V and J are TRBV5-6 and TRBJ2-7, with D tentatively TRBD1 (5 bases). The ends were cut back, 4 bases at V and 5 bases at J, with 22 bases in the middle. This CDR3 has 16 amino acids. Germline CDR1 is SGHDT and CDR2 is YYEEEE. The CDR3 coding sequence is TGTGCCAGCAGCGCTACAGGCTTTTCGGCGATCCACGAGCAGTACTTC. It translates to CASSATGFSAIHEQYF.

The chain carries TRBV5-6 and TRBJ2-1; D unresolved. Germline CDR1 SGHDT, CDR2 YYEEEE. The CDR3 consists of 15 residues. V lost 4 bases and J lost 6, with 17 bases in between. The CDR3 here is CASSTRLVGTNEQFF. The CDR3 nucleotides read TGTGCCAGCAGCACACGTCTTGTGGGAACCAATGAGCAGTTCTTC.

This clone was seen more than once but under ten times. The same CDR3 is also encoded by other DNA sequences in this sample. J is TRBJ2-1 and V is TRBV4-1, with a tentative D call TRBD2 (6 bases). Between the trimmed V and J ends, which lost 5 bases and 4 bases, there was a span of 9 bases. The CDR3 totals 13 residues. The V gene's germline CDR1 is MGHRA and CDR2 YSYEKL. CDR3 sequence (DNA): TGCGCCAGCAGCACTGGGACTTACAATGAGCAGTTCTTC. Translating it yields CASSTGTYNEQFF.

The chain links TRBV6-1 to TRBJ1-1; 11 positions match TRBD1. Germline V CDR1 and CDR2: MNHNS, SASEGT. V was pared by 4 bases and J by 6 bases, with 7 bases of the junction left unmatched. The CDR3 totals 15 residues. CDR3 protein: CASSARDRGTAEAFF. Here the CDR3 DNA reads TGTGCCAGCAGTGCCCGGGACAGGGGGACAGCTGAAGCTTTCTTT.

The rearrangement links TRBV5-4 to TRBJ2-7, with D perhaps being TRBD1 or TRBD2 (5 bases each). There are 14 residues in the CDR3. Germline loops: CDR1 SGHNT, CDR2 YYREEE (reference sequence). The ends were cut back, 4 bases at V and 2 bases at J, with 13 bases in the middle. The DNA for the CDR3 is TGTGCCAGCAGCCTGGGGGTTTCCCCCTACGAGCAGTACTTC. Translation gives CASSLGVSPYEQYF.